The present entry profiles one T cell receptor (beta chain) with its context. There is no known antigen for this receptor. No base-level quality is on record; no much larger clone is a single base apart. The sample belongs to a study of technical replicates of blood from a handful of donors (dated by TCRdb to the late 2010s). Receptor libraries were prepared by the immunoSEQ multiplex PCR assay. Not all clones reach the TCRdb copy of this immuneACCESS table, which keeps in-frame sequences only. Checked studies attribute under half of the gap to unresolved V genes and leave the rest unexplained. The sample includes tens of thousands of clones, with approximately 90% observed a single time. 0.25% of the sample belongs to the ten largest clones. Inclusive of the bounding cysteine and phenylalanine, the CDR3 is 13 residues long. The CDR3 DNA has 39 bases and is translated from base 1. CDR1 and CDR2 (MGHRA, YSYEKL) derive from the germline V gene. Here V drops 4 bases and J drops 7 bases, and the junction holds 4 bases not matched to any gene.

Material for sequencing was T cells isolated from PBMCs. The TCR was taken from a human donor in good health. The chain links TRBV4-1 with TRBJ2-7; 10 bases in the middle match TRBD1. The CDR3 corresponds to CASSPTGGWEQYF. The nucleotides are TGCGCCAGCAGCCCGACAGGGGGCTGGGAGCAGTACTTC.